The clone carrying this TCR beta chain appeared a few times. Its antigen is unidentified. Each CDR3 protein gets one entry after TCRdb re-called the 5' RACE reads with MiXCR. The sample consists of 30,000 to 45,000 distinct CDR3 sequences, under 15% of them appearing once. This entry belongs to a study of CD8 T cells in ankylosing spondylitis. Overall study results and limits: Seemingly distinctive of ankylosing spondylitis blood was a TCR beta motif formed by eight highly homologous variants. In synovial fluid and blood from reactive arthritis, some motif variants were previously reported.

The germline CDR1 and CDR2 sequences are DFQATT and SNEGSKA (reference sequence). The CDR3 spans 17 residues. With V trimmed by 6 bases and J by 1 base, 13 bases remained unmatched. Sequences were obtained from synovial fluid, either unsorted or a sorted T cell fraction (not recorded which). This rearrangement joins TRBV20-1 to TRBJ2-5; 11 bases line up with TRBD2. The origin of this receptor is a male donor with ankylosing spondylitis. CDR3 region: CSAETPLAGGLQETQYF. CDR3 nucleotides: TGCAGTGCCGAGACCCCATTAGCGGGGGGGCTCCAAGAGACCCAGTACTTC.